Below are 22 T cell receptor beta chains sequenced from a single sample in a study of blood T cell repertoires in COVID-19. Measured with immunoSEQ multiplex PCR; TCRdb has only the in-frame clones, and not every one. The sample consists of hundreds of thousands of clones, roughly 86% of them appearing once. Sequenced: peripheral blood. The receptors come from a woman aged 70 to 79 with COVID-19, enrolled during active disease.

In this sample, this clone turned up many times. CDR3 protein: CATSLTGTGLYSNQPQHF. The CDR3 coding sequence is TGTGCCACCAGTCTAACCGGGACAGGACTTTATAGCAATCAGCCCCAGCATTTT. The V and J genes are TRBV24-1 and TRBJ1-5; 8 bases are shared with TRBD1. The CDR3 totals 18 residues. V trimming: 6 bases; J trimming: 0 bases; junction bases outside the gene matches: 12. Germline CDR1 reads KGHDR; CDR2 reads SFDVKD.

The chain combines TRBV10-3 with TRBJ2-2, with TRBD2 matching over 7 bases. Germline CDR1 and CDR2: ENHRY and SYGVKD. The CDR3 length is 15 residues. The junction had 5 bases not matched to a gene; V was cut back by 3 bases and J by 4 bases. CDR3 amino acids: CAISDSLARTGELFF. The CDR3 bases are TGTGCCATCAGTGATTCACTAGCGCGCACCGGGGAGCTGTTTTTT.

V is TRBV6-6 and J is TRBJ1-5, with D unresolved. V was clipped by 0 bases and J by 3 bases, with 6 bases between them. CDR1 MNHNY and CDR2 SVGAGI come from the germline V gene (reference sequence). The CDR3 has 14 amino acids. This CDR3 is CASSYSRSNQPQHF. The CDR3 DNA reads TGTGCCAGCAGTTACTCGAGGTCCAATCAGCCCCAGCATTTT.

The CDR3 nucleotides are TGTGCCAGCAGCCCCCCGGCCAGGGGACGAGGTGAAGCTTTCTTT. Amino acids: CASSPPARGRGEAFF. This chain links TRBV9 with TRBJ1-1; weak D call: TRBD1 (6 bases). Germline V CDR1 and CDR2: SGDLS, YYNGEE. Trimming removed 4 bases from V and 7 bases from J, with 20 bases in between. This CDR3 contains 15 residues.

This sequence joins TRBV6-5 and TRBJ2-6; weak D call: TRBD2 (7 bases). Germline V gives CDR1 MNHEY, CDR2 SVGAGI. The V and J ends lost 0 bases and 4 bases respectively, with 10 bases between them. CDR3 size: 16 residues. The CDR3 reads CASSYSAGAGANVLTF. Written as DNA, the CDR3 is TGTGCCAGCAGTTACTCGGCGGGGGCCGGGGCCAACGTCCTGACTTTC.

This clone was picked up one time. V gene TRBV2 combines with J gene TRBJ2-7; D remains ambiguous. The CDR3 contains 12 residues. Deletions cut 8 bases from V and 1 base from J, with 9 bases between. Germline V CDR1 and CDR2: SNHLY, FYNNEI. DNA for the CDR3: TGTGCCAGCGTCACAGTATCCTACGAGCAGTACTTC. Translated: CASVTVSYEQYF.

This rearrangement joins TRBV19 to TRBJ1-1; no firm D call. Trimming shortened V by 3 bases and J by 11 bases, and 10 bases separated the two germline ends. Germline assignment: CDR1 LNHDA and CDR2 SQIVND (reference sequence). This CDR3 is built from 11 residues. CDR3 protein: CASSIRFRAFF. The CDR3 bases are TGTGCCAGTAGTATCAGGTTCCGGGCTTTCTTT.

Only one count was recorded for this clone. The chain employs TRBV6-5 and TRBJ1-1, with 9 nucleotides matching TRBD1. Germline loops: CDR1 MNHEY, CDR2 SVGAGI. J lost 5 bases, V lost 9 bases, and 7 bases had no gene match. The CDR3 loop spans 13 amino acids. CDR3 nucleotides: TGTGCCAGTCTACCGGGGACAGGGACTGAAGCTTTCTTT. Translation: CASLPGTGTEAFF.

This sequence joins TRBV3-1 (or the pseudogene TRBV3-2) and TRBJ1-1; 7 positions agree with TRBD1. The trim removed 3 bases at V and 1 base at J, leaving 2 bases unmatched. This CDR3 has 14 residues. CDR1 is LGHDT, CDR2 YNNKEL, per germline (reference sequence). CDR3: CASSHRDRNTEAFF. CDR3 bases: TGTGCCAGCAGCCACCGGGACAGGAACACTGAAGCTTTCTTT.

This chain uses TRBV27 with TRBJ1-6, with a weak D call TRBD1 (5 bases). Germline lookup yields CDR1 MNHEY and CDR2 SMNVEV (reference sequence). Trimming removed 5 bases at V and 5 bases at J, with 19 bases between. The CDR3 sequence is 17 residues long. CDR3 sequence (DNA): TGTGCCAGCAGTCCTAAAGGGGCAGGGCGCAATAATTCACCCCTCCACTTT. Its protein is CASSPKGAGRNNSPLHF.

This clone occurred once. This chain links TRBV27 with TRBJ2-4; D remains unclear. This CDR3 has 14 residues. The germline V gene has CDR1 MNHEY and CDR2 SMNVEV (reference sequence). The germline V and J ends were trimmed by 2 bases and 0 bases, with 5 bases remaining between them. For the CDR3, the DNA is TGTGCCAGCAGTTTAGGGCTAGCCAAAAACATTCAGTACTTC. Protein product: CASSLGLAKNIQYF.

This clone was seen a few times. The gene calls are TRBV28 and TRBJ1-5; 7 bases are a match to TRBD1. J was trimmed by 7 bases and V by 7 bases; bases with no gene match: 7. The CDR3 spans 13 residues. Germline V gene data show CDR1 as MDHEN and CDR2 as SYDVKM. The DNA for the CDR3 is TGTGCCAGCACCCGACAGGGTCTACAGCCCCAGCATTTT. It specifies CASTRQGLQPQHF.

The V call is TRBV29-1, the J call TRBJ1-2; D gene unclear. With 4 bases removed from V and 4 bases from J, the gap between germline ends came to 10 bases. The CDR3 spans 12 residues. Germline V gives CDR1 SQVTM, CDR2 ANQGSEA. CDR3 nucleotide sequence: TGCAGCGTTGGAGGAACAATCTATGGCTACACCTTC. Its protein is CSVGGTIYGYTF.

This chain uses TRBV27 with TRBJ1-2, with a weak D call TRBD1 (6 bases). The V end lost 6 bases, the J end lost 4 bases, and 15 bases lay between the germline ends. The V gene's germline CDR1 is MNHEY and CDR2 SMNVEV (reference sequence). This CDR3 has 14 amino acids. The CDR3 DNA reads TGTGCCAGCAGGGGTGGGGGCGGAGGCTATGGCTACACCTTC. It is translated as CASRGGGGGYGYTF.

With regard to this clone: Different DNA sequences within this sample yield the same CDR3. The chain combines TRBV9 with TRBJ1-1; D unresolved. This CDR3 is built from 13 residues. Germline V gene data show CDR1 as SGDLS and CDR2 as YYNGEE. V lost 0 bases and J lost 1, with 4 bases in between. The chain's CDR3 is CASSVDRNTEAFF. CDR3 DNA: TGTGCCAGCAGCGTAGATAGGAACACTGAAGCTTTCTTT.

The rearrangement uses TRBV30 and TRBJ2-5, with D tentatively TRBD2 (7 bases). Germline loops: CDR1 GTSNPN, CDR2 SVGIG (reference sequence). The CDR3 has 14 amino acids. V gave up 0 bases and J gave up 5 bases, with 13 bases separating them. The CDR3 loop is CAWSVGGGGETQYF. CDR3 nucleotides: TGTGCCTGGAGTGTAGGCGGGGGCGGTGAGACCCAGTACTTC. The full variable domain, completed using reference TRBV30 and TRBJ2-5, is SQTIHQWPATLVQPVGSPLSLECTVEGTSNPNLYWYRQAAGRGLQLLFYSVGIGQISSEVPQNLSASRPQDRQFILSSKKLLLSDSGFYLCAWSVGGGGETQYFGPGTRLLVL.

The CDR3 bases are TGTGCCACTAATACCTCCTATAGCAATCAGCCCCAGCATTTT. This codes for CATNTSYSNQPQHF. The chain is built from TRBV27 and TRBJ1-5; D gene uncertain. V was clipped by 10 bases and J by 0 bases, with 13 bases between them. CDR3 size: 14 residues. Germline CDR1 reads MNHEY; CDR2 reads SMNVEV (reference sequence).

This chain joins TRBV11-2 and TRBJ1-4, with TRBD1 identical over 8 bases. The length of the CDR3 is 14 residues. Trimming took 5 bases from V and 7 from J; bases not matched to a gene: 6. Germline CDR1 and CDR2: SGHAT and FQNNGV. CDR3 loop: CASSPGRGREKLFF. The CDR3 DNA sequence: TGTGCCAGCAGCCCGGGCAGGGGGCGTGAAAAACTGTTTTTT.

The gene calls are TRBV7-9 and TRBJ1-1; D not resolved. Germline CDR1 is SEHNR and CDR2 is FQNEAQ (reference sequence). Trimming took off 0 bases at V and 4 bases at J, with 9 bases between the two ends. The CDR3 loop spans 14 amino acids. CDR3 in DNA: TGTGCCAGCAGCTTAGCGGGAGAGATCACTGAAGCTTTCTTT. Its protein product is CASSLAGEITEAFF.

The V gene is TRBV5-1, the J gene TRBJ2-3; 13 positions match TRBD2. V trimming: 3 bases; J trimming: 6 bases; junction bases outside the gene matches: 1. The CDR3 extends over 14 amino acids. Germline V gives CDR1 SGHRS, CDR2 YFSETQ. CDR3 in DNA: TGCGCCAGCAGCTCGGGACTAGCGGGGGATACGCAGTATTTT. This sequence encodes CASSSGLAGDTQYF.

The V gene is TRBV7-8, the J gene TRBJ2-3; no reliable D call. This CDR3 region has 14 residues. Per germline, CDR1 SGHVS and CDR2 FQNEAQ. The V end lost 0 bases, the J end lost 2 bases, and 6 bases lay between the germline ends. CDR3 in amino acids: CASSLASVTDTQYF. For the CDR3, the DNA is TGTGCCAGCAGCTTAGCGTCGGTCACAGATACGCAGTATTTT.

This chain connects TRBV5-1 to TRBJ2-2; 11 nucleotides align to TRBD1. CDR1 is SGHRS, CDR2 YFSETQ, per germline. V shed 1 base and J 4 bases; nucleotides not matched to a gene: 6. This CDR3 comprises 17 residues. The CDR3 nucleotides are TGCGCCAGCAGCTTGCCGGACAGGGGGCCTTCCACCGGGGAGCTGTTTTTT. Its translation: CASSLPDRGPSTGELFF.